One sample yielded the 9 T cell receptor beta chains listed below, sequenced in a study of siplizumab effects on memory and regulatory T cells. Assay used: immunoSEQ multiplex PCR; TCRdb lists only in-frame clones, some missing. The data hold around 110,000 clones, with roughly 94% observed a single time. The source material was non-Treg CD4+ T cells sorted from blood. The receptors originated from a human donor in good health.

This rearrangement joins TRBV11-3 to TRBJ2-2, with D perhaps TRBD1 (6 bases). Germline values: CDR1 SGHNT, CDR2 YENEEA. Trimming removed 4 bases at V and 1 base at J, with 7 bases between. The CDR3 spans 14 residues. The CDR3 loop is CASSSGQNTGELFF. In DNA, the CDR3 is TGTGCCAGCAGCTCGGGACAGAACACCGGGGAGCTGTTTTTT.

The V gene is TRBV4-2, the J gene TRBJ1-2; a possible D gene is TRBD1 (5 bases). Germline-derived CDR1 and CDR2 are LGHNA and YNFKEQ. The CDR3 is made up of 14 amino acids. V was trimmed by 4 bases and J by 4 bases, leaving 13 bases between them. CDR3 DNA: TGTGCCAGCAGCCGAGAAAAAGGGGTCTATGGCTACACCTTC. It yields the protein CASSREKGVYGYTF.

The V gene is TRBV11-2, the J gene TRBJ2-3, with D uncertain. The germline CDR1 and CDR2 sequences are SGHAT and FQNNGV. Trimming took 3 bases from V and 0 from J, leaving 7 bases between them. The CDR3 contains 14 residues. CDR3 nucleotide sequence: TGTGCCAGCAGCTTCAAGAGTAGCACAGATACGCAGTATTTT. It codes for CASSFKSSTDTQYF.

This clone was seen more than once but under ten times. The chain has TRBV25-1 and TRBJ1-5; D call uncertain. V was shortened by 6 bases and J by 6 bases, with 12 bases between the two germline ends. The germline gives CDR1 MGHDK, CDR2 SYGVNS. The CDR3 runs to 13 residues. The CDR3 here is CASRASGGQPQHF. The CDR3 nucleotides read TGTGCCAGCAGGGCCTCAGGAGGTCAGCCCCAGCATTTT.

The genes are TRBV4-2 and TRBJ1-4, with D uncertain. The CDR3 is made up of 14 amino acids. Trimming cost V 4 bases and J 5 bases, with 11 bases left between them. Germline CDR1 reads LGHNA; CDR2 reads YNFKEQ. CDR3 coding DNA: TGTGCCAGCAGCCTTGTGTCGGGGAATGAAAAACTGTTTTTT. This translates into CASSLVSGNEKLFF.

The chain uses TRBV5-6 and TRBJ1-2, with D uncertain. This CDR3 comprises 13 residues. The V and J ends lost 4 bases and 4 bases respectively, with 11 bases between them. The germline CDR1 and CDR2 sequences are SGHDT and YYEEEE. The CDR3 coding sequence is TGTGCCAGCAGCCCCCCCGGGAGCTATGGCTACACCTTC. It yields the protein CASSPPGSYGYTF.

The CDR3 region has the DNA TGTGCCAGCTTTCGCGCCAGCTCTGGGGCCAACGTCCTGACTTTC. Translation gives CASFRASSGANVLTF. J is TRBJ2-6 and V is TRBV18, with unresolved D. Germline CDR1 KGHSH, CDR2 LQKENI. V lost 7 bases and J 0 bases, leaving 10 bases between the germline ends. The CDR3 has 15 amino acids.

V gene TRBV5-1 combines with J gene TRBJ1-1; 8 bases map to TRBD1. The V and J ends lost 4 bases and 0 bases, in that order; junction bases with no gene match: 14. The CDR3 has 18 amino acids. Germline V gives CDR1 SGHRS, CDR2 YFSETQ. CDR3 coding DNA: TGCGCCAGCAGCCGTCGGCTCGGACAGGGAATCATGAACACTGAAGCTTTCTTT. Its translation: CASSRRLGQGIMNTEAFF. Full variable domain (remainder filled in from reference TRBV5-1 and TRBJ1-1): KAGVTQTPRYLIKTRGQQVTLSCSPISGHRSVSWYQQTPGQGLQFLFEYFSETQRNKGNFPGRFSGRQFSNSRSEMNVSTLELGDSALYLCASSRRLGQGIMNTEAFFGQGTRLTVV.

This clone was picked up one time. The chain has TRBV27 and TRBJ2-2; a possible D gene is TRBD2 (6 bases). Germline assignment: CDR1 MNHEY and CDR2 SMNVEV (reference sequence). The V and J ends lost 6 bases and 2 bases respectively, with 13 bases between them. The CDR3 contains 15 residues. CDR3 region: CASRPPGGNTGELFF. CDR3 sequence (DNA): TGTGCCAGCAGACCCCCCGGGGGAAACACCGGGGAGCTGTTTTTT.